The entry that follows covers one T cell receptor beta chain sequence. Antigen: not known. This sample was included in a study of cytomegalovirus exposure and HLA in healthy donors. Study-level information: It was reported in a later analysis that the same platform had been used for the 110 or so validation repertoires as for the 666 first-cohort repertoires.

Some clones are missing from TCRdb's copy, which holds only in-frame ones; the method was immunoSEQ multiplex PCR. The table records tens of thousands of clones, 90% of them present only once. Germline-derived CDR1 and CDR2 are SQVTM and ANQGSEA. This CDR3 contains 17 residues. V was clipped by 7 bases and J by 5 bases, with 30 bases between them. The study's findings and limits: Among TCR sequences, most were rare, though some public TCRs appeared in many donors.

V and J are TRBV29-1 and TRBJ2-7; tentative D call: TRBD1 (6 bases). The sample consisted of PBMCs. This TCR derives from a man younger than 35 in good health and CMV-seronegative. The CDR3, as DNA: TGCAGCGCCAGGACCTTCAAGTCATACAGGGTCCTCCACGAGCAGTACTTC. Its protein is CSARTFKSYRVLHEQYF.